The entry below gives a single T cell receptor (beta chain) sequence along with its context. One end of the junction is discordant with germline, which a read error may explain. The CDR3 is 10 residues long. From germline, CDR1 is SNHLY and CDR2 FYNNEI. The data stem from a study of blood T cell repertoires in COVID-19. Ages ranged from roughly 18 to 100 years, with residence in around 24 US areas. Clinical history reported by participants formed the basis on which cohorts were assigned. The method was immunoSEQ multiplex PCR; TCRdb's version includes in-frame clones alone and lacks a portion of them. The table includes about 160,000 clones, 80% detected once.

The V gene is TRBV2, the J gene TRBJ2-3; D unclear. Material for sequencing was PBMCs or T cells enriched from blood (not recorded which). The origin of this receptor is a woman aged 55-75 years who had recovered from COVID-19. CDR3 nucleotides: TGTGCCAGCAGCACAGTTACGCAGTATTTT. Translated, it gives CASSTVTQYF.